A single sample gave rise to the 26 T cell receptor beta chains below, sequenced in a study of monozygotic twins with inflammatory bowel disease. TCRdb re-called the 5' RACE reads, yielding one record per CDR3 amino acid sequence without DNA. The clone table shows about 150,000 distinct CDR3 sequences, with the ten largest holding around 1.2%. The sequenced sample consisted of blood. These receptors came from a human donor with ulcerative colitis or Crohn's disease, or a healthy co-twin of an affected twin (not recorded which).

V usage is TRBV29-1 and J usage is TRBJ2-3; TCRdb lists TRBD1, though no DNA is available to test this call. CDR1 is SQVTM and CDR2 is ANQGSEA in the germline V gene. CDR3 size: 11 residues. The chain's CDR3 is CSARQGDTQYF.

This chain uses TRBV20-1 with TRBJ2-3; TCRdb selects TRBD1, and the lack of DNA leaves this call unchecked. CDR1 is DFQATT and CDR2 is SNEGSKA in the germline V gene (reference sequence). This CDR3 spans 14 amino acids. The CDR3 sequence is CSARGAGPTDTQYF.

V usage is TRBV7-9 and J usage is TRBJ1-5; TCRdb reports TRBD1, a call that lacks DNA to check it against. Germline assignment: CDR1 SEHNR and CDR2 FQNEAQ (reference sequence). The CDR3 is 14 amino acids. The CDR3 here is CASSFGQGGQPQHF.

The rearrangement joins TRBV5-1 to TRBJ2-7; the TCRdb call, TRBD1, lacks DNA for checking. The CDR3 is made up of 14 amino acids. The germline CDR1 and CDR2 sequences are SGHRS and YFSETQ. The CDR3 sequence: CASSSQGNVDEQYF. Looking up the rest from reference TRBV5-1 and TRBJ2-7 gives the full variable domain: KAGVTQTPRYLIKTRGQQVTLSCSPISGHRSVSWYQQTPGQGLQFLFEYFSETQRNKGNFPGRFSGRQFSNSRSEMNVSTLELGDSALYLCASSSQGNVDEQYFGPGTRLTVT.

The chain uses TRBV9 and TRBJ2-1; as DNA is missing, the TRBD1 call by TCRdb cannot be tested. Per the germline V gene, CDR1 is SGDLS and CDR2 is YYNGEE. There are 16 residues in the CDR3. Here the CDR3 reads CASSVVDRTSYNEQFF. The whole variable domain, filled in from reference TRBV9 and TRBJ2-1, reads DSGVTQTPKHLITATGQRVTLRCSPRSGDLSVYWYQQSLDQGLQFLIQYYNGEERAKGNILERFSAQQFPDLHSELNLSSLELGDSALYFCASSVVDRTSYNEQFFGPGTRLTVL.

V gene TRBV20-1 combines with J gene TRBJ1-1; as DNA is missing, the TRBD1 call by TCRdb cannot be tested. This CDR3 is built from 14 residues. CDR1 is DFQATT, CDR2 SNEGSKA, per germline (reference sequence). This chain's CDR3 is CSARSYRRNTEAFF.

The chain joins TRBV7-2 to TRBJ2-7; TCRdb's D call, TRBD1, is unchecked because there is no DNA. Germline CDR1 reads SGHTA; CDR2 reads FQGNSA. The CDR3 covers 15 residues. The CDR3 sequence is CASSPDGQGSYEQYF.

The chain carries TRBV28 and TRBJ1-2; TCRdb proposes TRBD1, but this gene call is untestable without DNA. From germline, CDR1 is MDHEN and CDR2 SYDVKM. The length of the CDR3 is 17 residues. The CDR3 is CASSSPGGQVANYGYTF.

The chain employs TRBV11-2 and TRBJ2-2; without DNA, the TCRdb call of TRBD1 cannot be checked. The germline CDR1 and CDR2 sequences are SGHAT and FQNNGV. The CDR3 sequence is 13 residues long. The CDR3: CASKQGPTGELFF.

The chain uses TRBV11-2 and TRBJ2-1; TCRdb returns TRBD1, unconfirmable since there is no DNA. Germline V gene sequence: CDR1 SGHAT, CDR2 FQNNGV. This CDR3 is built from 12 residues. This chain's CDR3 is CASSPLSSEQFF.

This CDR3 is CATSDSYQETQYF. The J gene is TRBJ2-5, the V gene TRBV24-1. CDR1 and CDR2 (germline): KGHDR, SFDVKD. The CDR3 contains 13 residues.

The gene calls are TRBV5-6 and TRBJ2-3; the TCRdb D gene call, TRBD2, has no DNA to confirm it. The CDR3 totals 13 residues. The germline gives CDR1 SGHDT, CDR2 YYEEEE. This CDR3 is CASRRDSGYTQYF.

The chain carries TRBV12-3 or TRBV12-4 and TRBJ2-2; TCRdb calls TRBD1, which cannot be checked without DNA. This CDR3 region has 19 residues. This chain's CDR3 is CASSLERRTASSFTGELFF.

J is TRBJ1-4 and V is TRBV20-1; TCRdb's D call, TRBD1, is unchecked because there is no DNA. This CDR3 has 13 residues. Per germline, CDR1 DFQATT and CDR2 SNEGSKA (reference sequence). The CDR3 loop reads CSAREVWGGKLFF.

The chain couples TRBV6-4 to TRBJ2-3; absent DNA, TCRdb's TRBD2 call cannot be checked. The CDR3 has 15 amino acids. Germline V gene sequence: CDR1 MRHNA, CDR2 SNTAGT. The CDR3 here is CASRSSGRVGDTQYF.

The chain joins TRBV20-1 to TRBJ2-3; lacking DNA, the TRBD2 call made by TCRdb goes unchecked. Germline loops: CDR1 DFQATT, CDR2 SNEGSKA (reference sequence). The CDR3 loop spans 16 amino acids. This CDR3 reads CSAGAEWLAGTDTQYF.

The chain recombines TRBV20-1 with TRBJ2-2; the TCRdb call, TRBD1, lacks DNA for checking. The CDR3 spans 13 residues. CDR1 is DFQATT and CDR2 is SNEGSKA in the germline V gene (reference sequence). This chain's CDR3 is CAQGQTNTGELFF.

The chain couples TRBV27 to TRBJ1-5. CDR1 and CDR2 from the germline V gene are MNHEY and SMNVEV (reference sequence). The CDR3 length is 17 residues. The CDR3 here is CASSLRWSPGFGQPQHF.

V gene TRBV6-5 combines with J gene TRBJ1-1. The CDR3 contains 11 residues. CDR1 MNHEY and CDR2 SVGAGI come from the germline V gene. The CDR3 is CASLRDTEALF.

The rearrangement uses TRBV5-1 and TRBJ2-1; there is no DNA to check the TCRdb D call of TRBD1. Germline CDR1 and CDR2: SGHRS and YFSETQ. This CDR3 comprises 16 residues. CDR3 sequence reads: CASSLQQVSSYNEQFF.

This chain links TRBV12-3 or TRBV12-4 with TRBJ2-3; the TRBD2 assignment by TCRdb is unverifiable without DNA. The CDR3 is made up of 15 amino acids. CDR3 sequence: CASSFGSGDPDTQYF.

The rearrangement links TRBV12-3 or TRBV12-4 to TRBJ2-7. The CDR3 sequence is 12 residues long. The CDR3 region is CASSLAKGEQYF.

This sequence joins TRBV7-9 and TRBJ2-4; TCRdb returns TRBD1, unconfirmable since there is no DNA. CDR1 is SEHNR, CDR2 FQNEAQ, per germline (reference sequence). This CDR3 comprises 14 residues. The chain's CDR3 is CASSGAPTIDPQYF.

The chain combines TRBV5-1 with TRBJ1-6; the TRBD1 assignment by TCRdb is unverifiable without DNA. The CDR3 length is 16 residues. The germline V gene has CDR1 SGHRS and CDR2 YFSETQ. The CDR3 region is CASSLVGGRGDSPLHF. Based on the CDR3 plus reference TRBV5-1 and TRBJ1-6, the full variable domain is KAGVTQTPRYLIKTRGQQVTLSCSPISGHRSVSWYQQTPGQGLQFLFEYFSETQRNKGNFPGRFSGRQFSNSRSEMNVSTLELGDSALYLCASSLVGGRGDSPLHFGNGTRLTVT.

CDR3 sequence: CASSERIELFF. The chain joins TRBV2 to TRBJ1-4. Germline values: CDR1 SNHLY, CDR2 FYNNEI. This CDR3 is 11 amino acids long.

CDR3 protein: CASRRGSNQPQHF. The rearrangement links TRBV5-1 to TRBJ1-5; TCRdb calls TRBD1, which cannot be checked without DNA. Germline CDR1 SGHRS, CDR2 YFSETQ. CDR3 length equals 13 residues.